These 28 T cell receptor beta chains originate from one sample sequenced in a study of a mutant IDH1 vaccine in newly diagnosed glioma. Noted time point: week 5, during vaccination. In every dose of vaccine, 300 ug of mutant IDH1 20-mer peptide was given alongside topical imiquimod. Sequencing used immunoSEQ multiplex PCR; TCRdb keeps in-frame clones, though not all of them. Found here are tens of thousands of clones, 91% of them singletons; the top ten hold roughly 0.56%. No antigen has been identified for these receptors. Sequencing used PBMCs, obtained from a glioma patient whose treatment included an IDH1 peptide vaccine. These receptors were taken from a woman aged 45-59 years with glioma.

The chain uses TRBV30 and TRBJ2-1; TRBD2 aligns across 10 bases. In germline, CDR1 is GTSNPN, CDR2 SVGIG (reference sequence). CDR3 length: 16 amino acids. The V segment lost 0 bases and the J segment 9 bases; nucleotides outside the gene matches: 11. The CDR3 DNA is TGTGCCTGGAGTGTACAGGGACTAGCGCTTTACCTTGAGCAGTTCTTC. Amino acid sequence: CAWSVQGLALYLEQFF. Full variable domain (rest looked up from reference TRBV30 and TRBJ2-1): SQTIHQWPATLVQPVGSPLSLECTVEGTSNPNLYWYRQAAGRGLQLLFYSVGIGQISSEVPQNLSASRPQDRQFILSSKKLLLSDSGFYLCAWSVQGLALYLEQFFGPGTRLTVL.

As concerns this clone: Other DNA sequences in this sample translate to the same CDR3. The chain employs TRBV6-6 and TRBJ2-1; perhaps TRBD1 as D (5 bases). Germline loops: CDR1 MNHNY, CDR2 SVGAGI (reference sequence). Trimming took off 4 bases at V and 6 bases at J, with 7 bases between the two ends. CDR3 length: 12 amino acids. This chain's CDR3 is CASSSQGNEQFF. The CDR3 region has the DNA TGTGCCAGCAGTTCCCAGGGCAATGAGCAGTTCTTC.

V usage is TRBV6-1 and J usage is TRBJ2-2, with 9 bases fitting TRBD1. The V gene's germline CDR1 is MNHNS and CDR2 SASEGT. The V and J ends lost 11 bases and 8 bases, in that order; junction bases with no gene match: 12. The CDR3 is made up of 14 amino acids. The CDR3 region has the DNA TGTGCCGGCGGACAGGGGCGCCCGAGGGGGGAGCTGTTTTTT. Its translation is CAGGQGRPRGELFF.

This clone was counted once. This chain links TRBV19 with TRBJ2-7; 8 bases fit TRBD1. Germline CDR1 reads LNHDA; CDR2 reads SQIVND (reference sequence). J lost 3 bases, V lost 3 bases, and 1 base had no gene match. The CDR3 has 13 amino acids. The CDR3 here is CASSMGTGYEQYF. In DNA form, the CDR3 reads TGTGCCAGTAGTATGGGGACAGGCTACGAGCAGTACTTC.

The chain recombines TRBV5-4 with TRBJ2-3; D gene unclear. Trimming shortened V by 0 bases and J by 3 bases, and 11 bases separated the two germline ends. This CDR3 contains 15 residues. Germline CDR1 SGHNT, CDR2 YYREEE (reference sequence). This CDR3 reads CASSLAALSTDTQYF. CDR3 coding DNA: TGTGCCAGCAGCTTGGCGGCCCTGAGTACAGATACGCAGTATTTT.

The chain combines TRBV7-3 with TRBJ2-3; D is undetermined. Germline values: CDR1 SGHTA, CDR2 FQGTGA. The CDR3 has 12 amino acids. V lost 6 bases and J lost 5, with 9 bases in between. The CDR3 nucleotides are TGTGCCAGCAGTTTTTACGGAGATACGCAGTATTTT. This encodes CASSFYGDTQYF.

The chain is built from TRBV6-5 and TRBJ2-7, with a possible D match to TRBD1 (6 bases). CDR1 and CDR2 from the germline V gene are MNHEY and SVGAGI. The V end was cut by 5 bases, the J end by 7 bases, with 15 bases between. This CDR3 comprises 13 residues. CDR3 bases: TGTGCCAGCAGTACCGACAGGCGTGGGGAGCAGTACTTC. Residues: CASSTDRRGEQYF.

The gene calls are TRBV5-1 and TRBJ2-7; no clear D gene. CDR1 is SGHRS, CDR2 YFSETQ, per germline. V was pared by 0 bases and J by 5 bases, with 15 bases between. This CDR3 spans 15 amino acids. CDR3 residues: CASSLEGLGLDEQYF. Here the CDR3 DNA reads TGCGCCAGCAGCTTGGAAGGGCTGGGTTTAGACGAGCAGTACTTC.

V is TRBV2 and J is TRBJ1-4; the match to TRBD1 covers 9 bases. V lost 3 bases to trimming and J lost 2 bases; unmatched junction nucleotides: 4. Per the germline V gene, CDR1 is SNHLY and CDR2 is FYNNEI. The CDR3 loop spans 16 amino acids. The CDR3 nucleotides are TGTGCCAGCAGTGAGGGGGACAGGGCGACTAATGAAAAACTGTTTTTT. This gives the protein CASSEGDRATNEKLFF.

This clone was found once. V gene TRBV2 combines with J gene TRBJ2-1; D is uncertain. CDR1 is SNHLY and CDR2 is FYNNEI in the germline V gene. The CDR3 totals 13 residues. V gave up 10 bases and J gave up 0 bases, with 10 bases separating them. CDR3 loop: CATREASYNEQFF. The DNA for the CDR3 is TGTGCCACCCGAGAGGCCTCCTACAATGAGCAGTTCTTC.

V usage is TRBV21-1 and J usage is TRBJ2-3; the D call TRBD2 from the table was never checked on the DNA. TRBV21-1 corresponds to a pseudogene. This CDR3 is 16 amino acids long. Here the CDR3 DNA reads TGTGCCAGCAGCAAACCCCCAGGGAGGTTGCCCGATACGCAGTATTTT. It specifies CASSKPPGRLPDTQYF.

The chain recombines TRBV7-8 with TRBJ2-3, with D unresolved. The CDR3 is 16 residues long. Germline loops: CDR1 SGHVS, CDR2 FQNEAQ. V dropped 2 bases and J dropped 1 base, with 13 bases sitting between them. The CDR3 sequence is CASSLRRARGTDTQYF. The CDR3, as DNA: TGTGCCAGCAGCTTACGACGGGCCCGGGGCACAGATACGCAGTATTTT.

The rearrangement joins TRBV5-1 to TRBJ1-1, with a possible D match to TRBD1 (6 bases). Germline CDR1 SGHRS, CDR2 YFSETQ. V was shortened by 0 bases and J by 4 bases, with 13 bases between the two germline ends. The CDR3 loop spans 15 amino acids. In DNA, the CDR3 is TGCGCCAGCAGCTTGGCATCTGGGGGCATCACTGAAGCTTTCTTT. It translates to CASSLASGGITEAFF.

The CDR3 is CASSDRVTSRPQHF. The CDR3 coding sequence is TGTGCCAGTAGTGATCGGGTCACTTCTCGGCCCCAGCATTTT. The chain has TRBV19 and TRBJ1-5; D remains unclear. Trimming took off 5 bases at V and 9 bases at J, with 17 bases between the two ends. CDR3 length: 14 residues. The germline CDR1 and CDR2 sequences are LNHDA and SQIVND (reference sequence).

The gene calls are TRBV27 and TRBJ1-5; D is unresolved. The length of the CDR3 is 14 residues. CDR1 and CDR2 (germline): MNHEY, SMNVEV (reference sequence). Trimming took 0 bases from V and 9 from J, leaving 12 bases between them. The CDR3, as DNA: TGTGCCAGCAGTTTATCGAGCCGGGTCAGGCCCCAGCATTTT. Translating it yields CASSLSSRVRPQHF.

The CDR3 loop is CASSLDARTGAYEQYF. The CDR3 DNA reads as TGTGCCAGCAGCTTAGACGCCAGGACAGGAGCCTACGAGCAGTACTTC. The chain combines TRBV11-1 with TRBJ2-7; 7 bases map to TRBD1. The CDR3 consists of 16 residues. V was clipped by 1 base and J by 2 bases; unmatched bases: 8. Germline CDR1 reads SGHAT; CDR2 reads FQDESV (reference sequence).

This chain uses TRBV30 with TRBJ1-5; the D is unclear. Trimming cost V 0 bases and J 3 bases, with 9 bases left between them. The CDR3 sequence is 14 residues long. In germline, CDR1 is GTSNPN, CDR2 SVGIG (reference sequence). The CDR3 region has the DNA TGTGCCTGGAGTGTAACTGGGATCAATCAGCCCCAGCATTTT. Its translation is CAWSVTGINQPQHF.

The V and J genes are TRBV7-6 and TRBJ2-2; TRBD2 matches 8 bases. This CDR3 is 17 amino acids long. Germline loops: CDR1 SGHVS, CDR2 FNYEAQ. J lost 5 bases, V lost 1 base, and 9 bases had no gene match. CDR3 DNA sequence: TGTGCCAGCAGCTTAGGGCAAGCGGGAGCGAGGACCGGGGAGCTGTTTTTT. Its protein product is CASSLGQAGARTGELFF.

The chain employs TRBV11-2 and TRBJ1-1, with no clear D. Germline CDR1 is SGHAT and CDR2 is FQNNGV. The CDR3 runs 13 residues. V lost 5 bases and J lost 11, with 18 bases in between. The CDR3 bases are TGTGCCAGCAGCCCAGTGAGGACCCCTGGGGCTTTCTTT. It yields the protein CASSPVRTPGAFF.

The rearrangement uses TRBV5-6 and TRBJ2-7; D is undetermined. The CDR3 has 14 amino acids. The V end was cut by 0 bases, the J end by 2 bases, with 9 bases between. Per the germline V gene, CDR1 is SGHDT and CDR2 is YYEEEE. For the CDR3, the DNA is TGTGCCAGCAGCTTGGGAGGAGTCCCCTACGAGCAGTACTTC. It specifies CASSLGGVPYEQYF.

The V gene is TRBV7-9, the J gene TRBJ1-4; D remains ambiguous. V lost 4 bases and J 7 bases, leaving 16 bases between the germline ends. This CDR3 has 15 amino acids. Germline values: CDR1 SEHNR, CDR2 FQNEAQ (reference sequence). CDR3 loop: CASSSPAGLIEKLFF. As DNA, the CDR3 is TGTGCCAGCAGCTCCCCAGCGGGGTTGATTGAAAAACTGTTTTTT.

V and J are TRBV4-1 and TRBJ1-6; D remains ambiguous. V was pared by 1 base and J by 10 bases, with 14 bases between. This CDR3 has 15 residues. The germline V gene has CDR1 MGHRA and CDR2 YSYEKL. The CDR3: CASSQVGMAWSPLHF. The CDR3 bases are TGCGCCAGCAGCCAAGTAGGCATGGCTTGGTCACCCCTCCACTTT.

The chain uses TRBV5-1 and TRBJ2-2; D is uncertain. Germline V lookup: CDR1 SGHRS, CDR2 YFSETQ. This CDR3 spans 13 amino acids. The V end was cut by 3 bases, the J end by 6 bases, with 9 bases between. CDR3 protein: CASSSSRAGELFF. The CDR3 DNA reads TGCGCCAGCAGCTCCAGTCGGGCCGGGGAGCTGTTTTTT.

This sequence joins TRBV25-1 and TRBJ1-1; 7 bases align to TRBD1. CDR1 and CDR2 from the germline V gene are MGHDK and SYGVNS. This CDR3 is 16 amino acids long. V dropped 1 base and J dropped 4; count of bases not matched to a gene: 9. The CDR3 reads CASSEFPTGKSTEAFF. CDR3 nucleotides: TGTGCCAGCAGTGAATTCCCGACAGGGAAAAGCACTGAAGCTTTCTTT. Filled out from reference TRBV25-1 and TRBJ1-1, the complete variable domain reads EADIYQTPRYLVIGTGKKITLECSQTMGHDKMYWYQQDPGMELHLIHYSYGVNSTEKGDLSSESTVSRIRTEHFPLTLESARPSHTSQYLCASSEFPTGKSTEAFFGQGTRLTVV.

A single count supports this clone. The rearrangement uses TRBV28 and TRBJ1-3; no definite D call. CDR3 length equals 13 residues. Trimming removed 6 bases at V and 10 bases at J, with 16 bases between. Germline CDR1 reads MDHEN; CDR2 reads SYDVKM. CDR3 DNA: TGTGCCAGCAGAACCTCCACCAGTTCGACCATATATTTT. This sequence encodes CASRTSTSSTIYF.

This clone has more than one count but fewer than ten. The V and J genes are TRBV5-1 and TRBJ2-5, with 7 bases that match TRBD1. Trimming at V came to 4 bases and at J to 5 bases, leaving 11 bases not matched to a gene. The germline V gene has CDR1 SGHRS and CDR2 YFSETQ. The CDR3 has 15 amino acids. The DNA of the CDR3 is TGCGCCAGCAGCCCGACTGGACAGGCCAGGGAGACCCAGTACTTC. It encodes CASSPTGQARETQYF.

This clone was observed a few times. The rearrangement joins TRBV7-2 to TRBJ1-5; D not resolved. The CDR3 consists of 13 residues. Germline CDR1 SGHTA, CDR2 FQGNSA. The ends were cut back, 2 bases at V and 7 bases at J, with 9 bases in the middle. CDR3 residues: CASSLSAQQPQHF. The CDR3, as DNA: TGTGCCAGCAGCTTATCTGCCCAACAGCCCCAGCATTTT. Based on the CDR3 plus reference TRBV7-2 and TRBJ1-5, the full variable domain is GAGVSQSPSNKVTEKGKDVELRCDPISGHTALYWYRQSLGQGLEFLIYFQGNSAPDKSGLPSDRFSAERTGGSVSTLTIQRTQQEDSAVYLCASSLSAQQPQHFGDGTRLSIL.

The chain combines TRBV29-1 with TRBJ2-4; D not resolved. This CDR3 is built from 12 residues. V was cut by 2 bases and J by 8 bases, with 10 bases left in between. Looked up from germline, CDR1 is SQVTM and CDR2 is ANQGSEA. CDR3 bases: TGCAGCGTTGAATTTGACACCGACATTCAGTACTTC. Translating gives CSVEFDTDIQYF.